This T cell receptor beta chain was retrieved from a study of blood T cell repertoires in COVID-19. Overall study: COVID-19 samples collected from the United States, Italy and Spain covered acute and convalescent phases.

Produced via immunoSEQ multiplex PCR; TCRdb's table is partial and in-frame only. The sample holds 170,000 or so clones, roughly 84% seen once. The CDR3 consists of 14 residues. Trimming removed 1 base from V and 4 bases from J, with 8 bases in between. From germline, CDR1 is SEHNR and CDR2 FQNEAQ (reference sequence). The material sequenced was peripheral blood. The V gene is TRBV7-9, the J gene TRBJ2-1, with D uncertain. The receptor was derived from a woman aged 55-69 years with acute or convalescent COVID-19. The CDR3 DNA sequence: TGTGCCAGCAGCTTAGACTTATTGTACAATGAGCAGTTCTTC. Its protein is CASSLDLLYNEQFF.